Below are 7 T cell receptor beta chains sequenced from a single sample in a study of blood T cells in healthy people across ages. Alongside a J-beta primer mix, a sample-barcoded 5' primer served in a second PCR lasting roughly 7 to 11 cycles. A single record per CDR3 protein comes from TCRdb applying MiXCR to the 5' RACE reads. The table includes roughly 730,000 distinct CDR3 sequences, about 56% detected once. The specimen sequenced was blood. These receptors came from a man between 35 and 55 years old in good health.

V gene TRBV4-2 combines with J gene TRBJ1-5; D remains ambiguous. V lost 4 bases and J lost 7, with 14 bases in between. In germline, CDR1 is LGHNA, CDR2 YNFKEQ. The length of the CDR3 is 14 residues. The CDR3 nucleotides read TGTGCCAGCAGCCCGAGGTTAGGGAACCAGCCCCAGCATTTT. It encodes CASSPRLGNQPQHF.

This sequence joins TRBV5-8 and TRBJ1-2, with 9 bases identical to TRBD1. The V gene end was trimmed by 2 bases and the J gene end by 5 bases; junction bases not matched to a gene: 10. Germline V gives CDR1 SGHTS, CDR2 YDEGEE. There are 16 residues in the CDR3. The CDR3 DNA sequence: TGTGCCAGCAGCTTAGGCCGGGACAGGGATCTTTATGGCTACACCTTC. This sequence encodes CASSLGRDRDLYGYTF.

J is TRBJ2-3 and V is TRBV7-9; 8 bases line up with TRBD2. This CDR3 spans 16 amino acids. Trimming at V came to 2 bases and at J to 2 bases, leaving 6 bases not matched to a gene. Germline V gene sequence: CDR1 SEHNR, CDR2 FQNEAQ (reference sequence). The CDR3 DNA is TGTGCCAGCAGCTTAACACTAGCGGCTTACACAGATACGCAGTATTTT. This encodes CASSLTLAAYTDTQYF.

The chain is built from TRBV15 and TRBJ1-4; 10 nucleotides align to TRBD1. The ends lost 3 bases at V and 8 bases at J; junction bases unmatched: 6. CDR3 size: 15 residues. Looked up from germline, CDR1 is LNHNV and CDR2 is YYDKDF (reference sequence). CDR3 sequence: CATSRRDRGGEKLFF. Here the CDR3 DNA reads TGTGCCACCAGCAGGCGGGACAGGGGAGGCGAAAAACTGTTTTTT.

V and J are TRBV3-1 and TRBJ2-2; TRBD2 is a possible D gene (5 bases). Germline lookup yields CDR1 LGHDT and CDR2 YNNKEL (reference sequence). There are 14 residues in the CDR3. Trimming left V 4 bases short and J 7 bases short, with 13 bases between. CDR3 protein: CASSLDLAGGELFF. The CDR3 coding sequence is TGTGCCAGCAGCCTGGACCTAGCCGGCGGGGAGCTGTTTTTT.

V gene TRBV5-5 combines with J gene TRBJ2-7; D may match TRBD1 or TRBD2 (5 bases each). V lost 0 bases to trimming and J lost 2 bases, with 15 bases between them. Germline assignment: CDR1 SGHKS and CDR2 YYEKEE (reference sequence). CDR3 length equals 16 residues. In DNA form, the CDR3 reads TGTGCCAGCAGCTTGGACGGCGGGCAGGGACCCTACGAGCAGTACTTC. It specifies CASSLDGGQGPYEQYF.

The chain uses TRBV5-1 and TRBJ1-2, with 9 bases fitting TRBD1. Germline CDR1 is SGHRS and CDR2 is YFSETQ. V gave up 1 base and J gave up 4 bases; unmatched junction bases: 8. CDR3 length: 16 amino acids. CDR3 sequence reads: CASSLSGTGRIYGYTF. CDR3 coding DNA: TGCGCCAGCAGCTTGTCCGGGACAGGGCGGATCTATGGCTACACCTTC.